Shown below are 27 T cell receptor beta chains from a single sample sequenced in a study of blood T cells in healthy people across ages (dated by TCRdb to between 2014 and 2016). The method behind the library was 5' RACE. Instrument used: Illumina HiSeq 2500. A second roughly 6 to 12 cycle PCR used a sample-barcoded 5' primer and a J-beta primer mix. The raw public data were reprocessed by TCRdb itself: fastp quality trimming at Q25, MiXCR clonotype calling, in-frame beta chains only. Entries are consolidated by CDR3 protein sequence, retaining the most common genes and DNA. Here the sample has around 1.5 million distinct CDR3 sequences; about 31% occur a single time. The top ten constitute around 11% of the sample. The sequenced sample was blood. The receptor set was obtained from a young woman in good health.

The chain employs TRBV6-5 and TRBJ2-1, with D unresolved. The germline V and J ends were trimmed by 5 bases and 13 bases, with 15 bases remaining between them. Germline V gene sequence: CDR1 MNHEY, CDR2 SVGAGI. The CDR3 is 12 residues long. CDR3 in amino acids: CASSKRTGSQFF. In DNA form, the CDR3 reads TGTGCCAGCAGTAAACGGACCGGCAGCCAGTTCTTC.

The CDR3 reads CSASGASGGAAYNEQFF. For the CDR3, the DNA is TGCAGTGCCTCAGGGGCTAGCGGGGGGGCAGCCTACAATGAGCAGTTCTTC. This chain uses TRBV20-1 with TRBJ2-1, with 12 bases that match TRBD2. CDR3 length: 17 amino acids. The germline V gene encodes CDR1 DFQATT and CDR2 SNEGSKA (reference sequence). V lost 6 bases to trimming and J lost 2 bases; unmatched junction nucleotides: 11.

In the case of this clonotype: The junction differs from germline at one of its ends, possibly a read error. This chain uses TRBV6-5 with TRBJ2-2, with TRBD1 identical over 7 bases. Germline CDR1 MNHEY, CDR2 SVGAGI. This CDR3 has 14 amino acids. DNA for the CDR3: TGTGCCGGCAGTCGACAGGGCAACACCGGGGAGCTGTTTTTT. It encodes CAGSRQGNTGELFF.

This clonotype was seen more than once but under ten times. The chain couples TRBV13 to TRBJ2-4; maybe TRBD2 (5 bases). The DNA end favors TRBJ2-7, so the J call may be wrong. Germline V CDR1 and CDR2: PRHDT, FYEKMQ (reference sequence). CDR3 length equals 15 residues. The CDR3 sequence: CASSFQGRAVYEQYF. The CDR3 DNA reads as TGTGCCAGCAGCTTTCAAGGGCGGGCGGTCTACGAGCAGTACTTC.

This clonotype has more than one count but fewer than ten. The chain employs TRBV6-1 and TRBJ1-5; no clear D gene. Germline lookup yields CDR1 MNHNS and CDR2 SASEGT. There are 11 residues in the CDR3. V was shortened by 6 bases and J by 4 bases, with 4 bases between the two germline ends. The chain's CDR3 is CASSQNQPQHF. The CDR3 region has the DNA TGTGCCAGCAGCCAGAATCAGCCCCAGCATTTT.

This clonotype was counted at least ten times. The chain has TRBV6-6 and TRBJ2-7; D unclear. The V gene's germline CDR1 is MNHNY and CDR2 SVGAGI (reference sequence). V lost 2 bases and J 4 bases, leaving 6 bases between the germline ends. CDR3 length: 12 amino acids. CDR3 in DNA: TGTGCCAGCAGTTACGACGGTTACGAGCAGTACTTC. It is translated as CASSYDGYEQYF.

In its sample, this clonotype was seen many times. The chain links TRBV6-2 or TRBV6-3 to TRBJ2-3; 9 bases align to TRBD1. CDR1 and CDR2 from the germline V gene are MNHEY and SVGEGT. V shed 4 bases, J shed 5 bases, and the junction held 7 bases outside the gene matches. The CDR3 covers 15 residues. For the CDR3, the DNA is TGTGCCAGCAGTTCACAGGGGGCATTTGGAGATACGCAGTATTTT. Protein sequence: CASSSQGAFGDTQYF.

This clonotype has more than one count but fewer than ten. J is TRBJ2-1 and V is TRBV20-1, with a possible D match to TRBD2 (5 bases). Deletions cut 2 bases from V and 4 bases from J, with 12 bases between. CDR1 is DFQATT, CDR2 SNEGSKA, per germline (reference sequence). CDR3 length: 14 residues. The CDR3 protein is CSARRASPYNEQFF. The CDR3 DNA reads as TGCAGTGCTAGACGGGCTAGCCCGTACAATGAGCAGTTCTTC.

V gene TRBV7-3 combines with J gene TRBJ2-1; no definite D call. The V end was cut by 3 bases, the J end by 4 bases, with 16 bases between. Per germline, CDR1 SGHTA and CDR2 FQGTGA. The CDR3 spans 16 residues. CDR3 loop: CASSFKRASEYNEQFF. Here the CDR3 DNA reads TGTGCCAGCAGCTTTAAAAGGGCGTCAGAATACAATGAGCAGTTCTTC.

This clonotype was seen a handful of times. The chain recombines TRBV7-3 with TRBJ2-2; D is ambiguous. The CDR3 consists of 17 residues. Germline CDR1 and CDR2: SGHTA and FQGTGA. The ends were cut back, 5 bases at V and 2 bases at J, with 18 bases in the middle. The CDR3 region is CASSPGVRASNTGELFF. The CDR3 bases are TGTGCCAGCAGCCCTGGAGTTAGGGCCTCTAACACCGGGGAGCTGTTTTTT.

This clonotype was found a few times. V is TRBV13 and J is TRBJ1-2; D perhaps matches TRBD1 (5 bases). This CDR3 has 17 amino acids. The V and J ends lost 3 bases and 4 bases respectively, with 21 bases between them. Per germline, CDR1 PRHDT and CDR2 FYEKMQ (reference sequence). DNA of the CDR3: TGTGCCAGCAGCTTCTCTTGGGACGGCGCCCTTGGCTATGGCTACACCTTC. Its protein is CASSFSWDGALGYGYTF. The full variable domain, its missing parts supplied by reference TRBV13 and TRBJ1-2, is AAGVIQSPRHLIKEKRETATLKCYPIPRHDTVYWYQQGPGQDPQFLISFYEKMQSDKGSIPDRFSAQQFSDYHSELNMSSLELGDSALYFCASSFSWDGALGYGYTFGSGTRLTVV.

This clonotype appeared many times. This chain joins TRBV10-3 and TRBJ2-5, with 7 positions matching TRBD2. The CDR3 length is 15 residues. Trimming took 3 bases from V and 1 from J; bases not matched to a gene: 5. CDR1 is ENHRY and CDR2 is SYGVKD in the germline V gene. In nucleotides, the CDR3 is TGTGCCATCAGTGACAGCGGGGTGATCCAAGAGACCCAGTACTTC. This sequence encodes CAISDSGVIQETQYF.

The V gene is TRBV5-1, the J gene TRBJ2-3; the match to TRBD2 covers 9 bases. Trimming cost V 4 bases and J 5 bases; bases outside gene matches: 5. This CDR3 is 14 amino acids long. The germline V gene encodes CDR1 SGHRS and CDR2 YFSETQ. The CDR3 loop is CASSPERGVDTQYF. Written as DNA, the CDR3 is TGCGCCAGCAGCCCCGAGCGGGGGGTAGATACGCAGTATTTT.

This clonotype has a handful of counts. Here the CDR3 reads CASGLGWGGYNEQFF. CDR3 in DNA: TGTGCTAGTGGTTTGGGGTGGGGGGGTTACAATGAGCAGTTCTTC. The V and J genes are TRBV12-5 and TRBJ2-1; 7 bases are a match to TRBD2. V gave up 1 base and J gave up 4 bases; unmatched junction bases: 4. This CDR3 has 15 residues. Germline V gene lookup returns CDR1 LGHNT and CDR2 FRNRAP. The complete variable domain, with remaining parts taken from reference TRBV12-5 and TRBJ2-1, reads DARVTQTPRHKVTEMGQEVTMRCQPILGHNTVFWYRQTMMQGLELLAYFRNRAPLDDSGMPKDRFSAEMPDATLATLKIQPSEPRDSAVYFCASGLGWGGYNEQFFGPGTRLTVL.

This clonotype has more than one count but fewer than ten. The chain has TRBV6-5 and TRBJ1-2; D gene uncertain. The germline gives CDR1 MNHEY, CDR2 SVGAGI. This CDR3 is built from 14 residues. V lost 8 bases and J lost 6, with 19 bases in between. The CDR3 sequence: CASGRAGVEDGYTF. The CDR3 DNA follows: TGTGCCAGCGGTAGAGCGGGAGTCGAAGATGGCTACACCTTC.

This clonotype was picked up a small number of times. The chain links TRBV30 to TRBJ2-1; perhaps TRBD2 as D (6 bases). The CDR3 covers 14 residues. V was trimmed by 6 bases and J by 4 bases, leaving 16 bases between them. Germline CDR1 reads GTSNPN; CDR2 reads SVGIG (reference sequence). This chain's CDR3 is CACHRAGRYNEQFF. The CDR3 coding sequence is TGTGCCTGCCACCGCGCCGGGAGATACAATGAGCAGTTCTTC. Drawing the rest from reference TRBV30 and TRBJ2-1, the complete variable domain is SQTIHQWPATLVQPVGSPLSLECTVEGTSNPNLYWYRQAAGRGLQLLFYSVGIGQISSEVPQNLSASRPQDRQFILSSKKLLLSDSGFYLCACHRAGRYNEQFFGPGTRLTVL.

The table lists this clonotype with many counts. The chain is built from TRBV7-9 and TRBJ2-3, with 8 bases identical to TRBD2. CDR3 length: 15 amino acids. In germline, CDR1 is SEHNR, CDR2 FQNEAQ (reference sequence). Trimming at V came to 4 bases and at J to 4 bases, leaving 7 bases not matched to a gene. The CDR3 region is CASSSTGLASDTQYF. In DNA form, the CDR3 reads TGTGCCAGCAGCTCGACCGGACTAGCCTCAGATACGCAGTATTTT.

This clonotype has only a few counts. This chain joins TRBV4-1 and TRBJ1-2; TRBD1 matches 9 bases. CDR1 is MGHRA and CDR2 is YSYEKL in the germline V gene. Unmatched junction bases numbered 5, after V lost 3 bases and J lost 6 bases. The CDR3 runs 14 residues. The CDR3 loop reads CASSHQGQGHGYTF. The CDR3 DNA sequence: TGCGCCAGCAGCCATCAAGGACAGGGGCATGGCTACACCTTC.

This clonotype was found a few times. The chain carries TRBV12-3 or TRBV12-4 and TRBJ1-6, with D unresolved. Trimming shortened V by 2 bases and J by 9 bases, and 5 bases separated the two germline ends. The CDR3 is 12 amino acids. The CDR3 region is CASSLSVSPLHF. The CDR3 nucleotides are TGTGCCAGCAGTTTATCAGTTTCACCCCTCCACTTT.

This clonotype was found a few times. This chain connects TRBV11-2 to TRBJ2-7; no clear D. The CDR3 is 13 amino acids. Germline CDR1 SGHAT, CDR2 FQNNGV. V was clipped by 1 base and J by 7 bases, with 11 bases between them. As DNA, the CDR3 is TGTGCCAGCAGCTTAGTAGGTTTCAGGGAGCAGTACTTC. Translating gives CASSLVGFREQYF.

The table lists this clonotype with many counts. This chain uses TRBV20-1 with TRBJ2-7; D possibly corresponds to TRBD2 (5 bases). Germline V CDR1 and CDR2: DFQATT, SNEGSKA (reference sequence). This CDR3 has 15 residues. V lost 0 bases to trimming and J lost 4 bases, with 16 bases between them. The CDR3 bases are TGCAGTGCTAGAGATCGGACGCTAGCTTCGTACGAGCAGTACTTC. Translation gives CSARDRTLASYEQYF.

The chain has TRBV27 and TRBJ2-1; tentatively, D is TRBD2 (5 bases). The V gene's germline CDR1 is MNHEY and CDR2 SMNVEV (reference sequence). The CDR3 loop spans 15 amino acids. Trimming took 6 bases from V and 6 from J, leaving 18 bases between them. The CDR3 coding sequence is TGTGCCAGCAGCTTGGCTAGCCCGGGTCGCAATGAGCAGTTCTTC. This encodes CASSLASPGRNEQFF.

The chain is built from TRBV11-2 and TRBJ2-3; D is unclear. CDR1 and CDR2 (germline): SGHAT, FQNNGV. V lost 5 bases, J lost 5 bases, and 14 bases lay in between. This CDR3 is 14 amino acids long. In DNA, the CDR3 is TGTGCCAGCAGCCCCAACGTTTGGGTAGATACGCAGTATTTT. This gives the protein CASSPNVWVDTQYF. The full variable domain, completed using reference TRBV11-2 and TRBJ2-3, is EAGVAQSPRYKIIEKRQSVAFWCNPISGHATLYWYQQILGQGPKLLIQFQNNGVVDDSQLPKDRFSAERLKGVDSTLKIQPAKLEDSAVYLCASSPNVWVDTQYFGPGTRLTVL.

V is TRBV3-1 and J is TRBJ2-7, with 9 bases aligning to TRBD2. Judging by the DNA end, TRBJ2-5 fits better; the J call may be wrong. Looked up from germline, CDR1 is LGHDT and CDR2 is YNNKEL (reference sequence). CDR3 length: 14 amino acids. CDR3 DNA sequence: TGTGCCAGCAGCCGACGGGCTAGCGGGAAGACCCAGTACTTC. Protein product: CASSRRASGKTQYF.

This clonotype was picked up a small number of times. J is TRBJ1-1 and V is TRBV14; D remains unclear. V dropped 0 bases and J dropped 0 bases, with 11 bases sitting between them. Germline V gives CDR1 SGHDN, CDR2 FVKESK. This CDR3 is 16 amino acids long. Here the CDR3 DNA reads TGTGCCAGCAGCCAAGAGCCAGCCCTAATGAACACTGAAGCTTTCTTT. Encoded protein: CASSQEPALMNTEAFF. The entire variable domain, with the rest obtained from reference TRBV14 and TRBJ1-1, is as follows: EAGVTQFPSHSVIEKGQTVTLRCDPISGHDNLYWYRRVMGKEIKFLLHFVKESKQDESGMPNNRFLAERTGGTYSTLKVQPAELEDSGVYFCASSQEPALMNTEAFFGQGTRLTVV.

This clonotype was seen a few times. The gene calls are TRBV24-1 and TRBJ2-1, with 7 bases fitting TRBD1. The CDR3 consists of 15 residues. V shed 5 bases and J 5 bases; nucleotides not matched to a gene: 8. Germline V gene data show CDR1 as KGHDR and CDR2 as SFDVKD. The CDR3: CATSGLPDRDNEQFF. CDR3 DNA sequence: TGTGCCACCAGTGGTCTGCCTGACAGGGACAATGAGCAGTTCTTC.

Worth noting for this clonotype: A read error may be the cause here, since a much bigger clone is one base away. The V gene is TRBV29-1, the J gene TRBJ2-5; the D call may be TRBD1 or TRBD2 (5 bases each). The CDR3 has 12 amino acids. The germline CDR1 and CDR2 sequences are SQVTM and ANQGSEA. The germline V and J ends were trimmed by 6 bases and 5 bases, with 13 bases remaining between them. CDR3 region: CSVVEGTETQYF. CDR3 nucleotides: TGCAGCGTCGTTGAAGGGACCGAGACCCAGTACTTC. Together with reference TRBV29-1 and TRBJ2-5, the CDR3 gives the full variable domain: SAVISQKPSRDICQRGTSLTIQCQVDSQVTMMFWYRQQPGQSLTLIATANQGSEATYESGFVIDKFPISRPNLTFSTLTVSNMSPEDSSIYLCSVVEGTETQYFGPGTRLLVL.